The rows below give T cell receptor beta chains drawn from one sample of a study of control samples from healthy donors and cancer patients. Profiling relied on immunoSEQ multiplex PCR, and the TCRdb table lists in-frame clones only, not all of them. Of roughly 8,500 clones listed, roughly 90% are singletons. Material for sequencing was PBMCs. Receptors originate from a man in his 60s with colorectal cancer. Each CDR3 is given with its conserved first and last residue. A D gene is named only where the DNA matches it firmly. The size entry is marked missing in some rows and otherwise reads once, few, many or a size class.

TRBV15	-	17	-	TRBJ1-5	TGTGCCACCAGCAGAGAGTCGGCCGGACATAGCAATCAGCCCCAGCATTTT	CATSRESAGHSNQPQHF
TRBV9	-	14	-	TRBJ1-1	TGTGCCAGCAGCGTAACGGCATCCAACACTGAAGCTTTCTTT	CASSVTASNTEAFF
TRBV30	-	14	-	TRBJ1-3	TGTGCCTGGAGTGGAGGGGCAGTTGGAAACACCATATATTTT	CAWSGGAVGNTIYF
TRBV7-2	once	16	TRBD1	TRBJ2-7	TGTGCCAGCAGCCTGGCTCCCCCCGGGACAGGCTACGAGCAGTACTTC	CASSLAPPGTGYEQYF
TRBV12-3/TRBV12-4	-	13	TRBD1	TRBJ2-7	TGTGCCAGCAGTGGACAGGTGAGGTACGAGCAGTACTTC	CASSGQVRYEQYF
TRBV5-1	-	15	-	TRBJ2-4	TGCGCCAGCAGCTTGGCCCGGAACCCCAAAAACATTCAGTACTTC	CASSLARNPKNIQYF
TRBV24-1	-	13	-	TRBJ2-7	TGTGCCACCAGCGCCGACGCAACCTACGAGCAGTACTTC	CATSADATYEQYF
TRBV6-5	few	14	TRBD1	TRBJ1-1	TGTGCCAGCACCAGGACAGGGCAGGACACTGAAGCTTTCTTT	CASTRTGQDTEAFF
TRBV28	-	21	-	TRBJ2-6	TGTGCCAGCAGTTTTGATTCCGCGGCAGGGCGCCCTGGCTCTGGGGCCAACGTCCTGACTTTC	CASSFDSAAGRPGSGANVLTF
TRBV5-6	-	16	-	TRBJ2-3	TGTGCCAGCAGCTTGGTGGGGGGCCCCGCCACAGATACGCAGTATTTT	CASSLVGGPATDTQYF
TRBV7-8	-	14	-	TRBJ1-6	TGTGCCAGCAGCCTCGAGGTGGGGTATTCACCCCTCCACTTT	CASSLEVGYSPLHF
TRBV7-2	-	17	-	TRBJ2-1	TGTGCCAGCAGCTTGATTATGGTCGGATCACTATACAATGAGCAGTTCTTC	CASSLIMVGSLYNEQFF
TRBV4-1	-	13	-	TRBJ2-7	TGCGCCAGCAGCCCTCGACTAGCCTACGAGCAGTACTTC	CASSPRLAYEQYF
TRBV4-1	-	14	TRBD1	TRBJ1-4	TGCGCCAGCAGCCAGACAGGGTGGCGGGAAAAACTGTTTTTT	CASSQTGWREKLFF
TRBV3-1/TRBV3-2	-	20	TRBD2	TRBJ2-5	TGTGCCAGCAGCCACCCCCCCGGGACTAGCGGGCGGGGGAAAGGGGAGACCCAGTACTTC	CASSHPPGTSGRGKGETQYF
TRBV5-1	-	15	TRBD1	TRBJ2-5	TGCGCCAGCAGCTTTTTAACGACAGGGGAAGAGACCCAGTACTTC	CASSFLTTGEETQYF
TRBV11-2	-	14	-	TRBJ2-1	TGTGCCAGCAGCCCCCGGGGTGGCACTAATGAGCAGTTCTTC	CASSPRGGTNEQFF
TRBV28	-	11	-	TRBJ1-1	TGTGCCAGCATCTCTAGCACTGAAGCTTTCTTT	CASISSTEAFF
TRBV6-1	once	15	TRBD1	TRBJ1-5	TGTGCCAGCAGTGAAGCAACTACAGGGGATCAGCCCCAGCATTTT	CASSEATTGDQPQHF
TRBV6-6	-	20	TRBD2	TRBJ2-4	TGTGCCAGCAGTCACACACCCTTTGGACTAGCGGGGATAGCCAAAAACATTCAGTACTTC	CASSHTPFGLAGIAKNIQYF
TRBV5-1	-	15	-	TRBJ1-2	TGCGCCAGCAGCGCCACAGGGTTCGCTAACTATGGCTACACCTTC	CASSATGFANYGYTF
TRBV10-3	-	17	-	TRBJ2-4	TGTGCCATCAGTGAGTCGGAACTACTTACAGCCAAAAACATTCAGTACTTC	CAISESELLTAKNIQYF
TRBV28	-	17	TRBD2	TRBJ2-5	TGTGCCAGCAGTTTAGTGGGACTAGCGGGGGGGCTAAAGACCCAGTACTTC	CASSLVGLAGGLKTQYF
TRBV19	once	15	TRBD1	TRBJ1-4	TGTGCCAGTAGTCCACAGGGGGCGGTGGGTGAAAAACTGTTTTTT	CASSPQGAVGEKLFF
TRBV27	-	15	-	TRBJ1-2	TGTGCCAGCAGTTTCCTCGACGGAGTAAACTATGGCTACACCTTC	CASSFLDGVNYGYTF
TRBV11-2	-	16	-	TRBJ2-2	TGTGCCAGCAGCCCTGACGGACACCTAAACACCGGGGAGCTGTTTTTT	CASSPDGHLNTGELFF
TRBV6-5	-	14	-	TRBJ2-7	TGTGCCAGCAGTTCAGTCCAGGGGGGCTACGAGCAGTACTTC	CASSSVQGGYEQYF
TRBV15	-	14	-	TRBJ1-1	TGTGCCACCAGGACGGGGGCCCTGAACACTGAAGCTTTCTTT	CATRTGALNTEAFF
TRBV6-5	-	15	-	TRBJ1-1	TGTGCCAGCAGTTACTCGAATAAGGCGGACACTGAAGCTTTCTTT	CASSYSNKADTEAFF
TRBV18	-	15	TRBD1	TRBJ1-5	TGTGCCAGCTCACAAACGACAGGGGTAGAATGGCCCCAGCATTTT	CASSQTTGVEWPQHF
TRBV4-3	-	19	TRBD2	TRBJ2-5	TGCGCCAGCAGCCAAGAGGCCGTTCTAGCGGGGGGCGGAGGAGAGACCCAGTACTTC	CASSQEAVLAGGGGETQYF
TRBV24-1	-	15	-	TRBJ1-2	TGTGCCACCAGTGACCTAAACCCAACAGGGTGGGGCTACACCTTC	CATSDLNPTGWGYTF
TRBV11-3	-	13	-	TRBJ2-5	TGTGCCAGCAGCCAACGGGGCGGGGAGACCCAGTACTTC	CASSQRGGETQYF
TRBV11-2	-	16	TRBD2	TRBJ2-5	TGTGCCAGCAGCTTTACTAGCGGGGGAGCACAAGAGACCCAGTACTTC	CASSFTSGGAQETQYF
TRBV10-3	few	12	-	TRBJ2-5	TGTGCCATCCGAGGGGGGGAAGAGACCCAGTACTTC	CAIRGGEETQYF
TRBV27	once	16	-	TRBJ1-1	TGTGCCAGCAGTTTATTCGGTGACAACATGAACACTGAAGCTTTCTTT	CASSLFGDNMNTEAFF
TRBV30	-	13	-	TRBJ1-6	TGTGCCTGCGAGGGGGACCGTGCTTCACCCCTCCACTTT	CACEGDRASPLHF
TRBV4-3	-	18	-	TRBJ1-4	TGCGCCAGCAGCCAAGATTTGCGGGTCCGAGGGACTAATGAAAAACTGTTTTTT	CASSQDLRVRGTNEKLFF
TRBV3-1/TRBV3-2	-	14	-	TRBJ2-2	TGTGCCAGCAGCAGTCCAGGCTTGACCGGGGAGCTGTTTTTT	CASSSPGLTGELFF
TRBV6-6	-	15	-	TRBJ1-1	TGTGCCAGCACCCAAGGGGGTCTCCGGAACACTGAAGCTTTCTTT	CASTQGGLRNTEAFF
TRBV5-4	few	13	-	TRBJ1-2	TGTGCCAGCAGCTTGGCCCAGATTAATGGCTACACCTTC	CASSLAQINGYTF
TRBV2	few	14	-	TRBJ1-5	TGTGCCAGCAGTGCCGGGACCGATTATCAGCCCCAGCATTTT	CASSAGTDYQPQHF
TRBV28	-	14	-	TRBJ1-2	TGTGCCACCCAGCAGGCCGCAACGAACTATGGCTACACCTTC	CATQQAATNYGYTF
TRBV18	-	15	-	TRBJ2-3	TGTGCCAGCTCACTCGGGACACAGCACACAGATACGCAGTATTTT	CASSLGTQHTDTQYF
TRBV5-4	once	11	-	TRBJ2-1	TGTGCCAGCAGCTTTTACGATGAGCAGTTCTTC	CASSFYDEQFF
TRBV9	-	16	TRBD2	TRBJ2-1	TGTGCCAGCAGCGTTGTTCCGGGGGGATTTTACAATGAGCAGTTCTTC	CASSVVPGGFYNEQFF
TRBV7-9	few	15	-	TRBJ1-2	TGTGCCAGCAGCGTTTTCGGGGGACCAAACTATGGCTACACCTTC	CASSVFGGPNYGYTF
TRBV7-2	-	12	-	TRBJ1-5	TGTGCCAGCAGCGCGTGGGATCAGCCCCAGCATTTT	CASSAWDQPQHF
TRBV7-9	few	14	-	TRBJ1-4	TGTGCCAGCAGCCAGGACAGTGGATATGAAAAACTGTTTTTT	CASSQDSGYEKLFF
TRBV3-1/TRBV3-2	once	17	-	TRBJ2-2	TGTGCCAGCAGCCAAGAGAGGGGCAGGGATAACACCGGGGAGCTGTTTTTT	CASSQERGRDNTGELFF
TRBV9	-	15	TRBD1	TRBJ2-7	TGTGCCAGCAGCGTAGGGACAGGGGGCGCGGAAGAGCAGTACTTC	CASSVGTGGAEEQYF
TRBV12-3/TRBV12-4	-	11	-	TRBJ2-1	TGTGCCAGCAGTTTGACAGGAGAGCAGTTCTTC	CASSLTGEQFF